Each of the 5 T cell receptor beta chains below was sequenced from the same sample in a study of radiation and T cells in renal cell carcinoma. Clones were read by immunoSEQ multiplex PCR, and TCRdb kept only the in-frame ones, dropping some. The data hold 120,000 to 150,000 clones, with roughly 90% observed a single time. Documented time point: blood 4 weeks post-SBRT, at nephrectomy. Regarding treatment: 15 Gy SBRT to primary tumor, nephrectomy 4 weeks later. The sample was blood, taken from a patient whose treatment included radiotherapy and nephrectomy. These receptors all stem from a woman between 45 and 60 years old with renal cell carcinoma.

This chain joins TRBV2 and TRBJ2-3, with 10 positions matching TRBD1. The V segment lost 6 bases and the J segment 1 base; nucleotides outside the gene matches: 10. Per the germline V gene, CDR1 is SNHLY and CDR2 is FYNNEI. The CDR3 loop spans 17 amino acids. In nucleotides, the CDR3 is TGTGCCAGCAGGCCGGCCTTCGGGACAGGGGGCACAGATACGCAGTATTTT. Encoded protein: CASRPAFGTGGTDTQYF. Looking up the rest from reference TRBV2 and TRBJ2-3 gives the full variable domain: EPEVTQTPSHQVTQMGQEVILRCVPISNHLYFYWYRQILGQKVEFLVSFYNNEISEKSEIFDDQFSVERPDGSNFTLKIRSTKLEDSAMYFCASRPAFGTGGTDTQYFGPGTRLTVL.

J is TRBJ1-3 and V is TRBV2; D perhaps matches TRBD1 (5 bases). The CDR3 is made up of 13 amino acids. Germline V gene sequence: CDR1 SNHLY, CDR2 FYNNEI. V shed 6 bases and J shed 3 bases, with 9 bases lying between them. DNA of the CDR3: TGTGCCAGCAGATCGGGGGTTGGAAACACCATATATTTT. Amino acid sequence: CASRSGVGNTIYF.

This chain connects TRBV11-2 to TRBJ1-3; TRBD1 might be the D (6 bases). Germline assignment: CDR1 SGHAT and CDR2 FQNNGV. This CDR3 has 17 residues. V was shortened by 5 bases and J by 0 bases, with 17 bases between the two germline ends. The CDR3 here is CASSPLGGLHSGNTIYF. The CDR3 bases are TGTGCCAGCAGCCCCCTGGGGGGGCTCCACTCTGGAAACACCATATATTTT.

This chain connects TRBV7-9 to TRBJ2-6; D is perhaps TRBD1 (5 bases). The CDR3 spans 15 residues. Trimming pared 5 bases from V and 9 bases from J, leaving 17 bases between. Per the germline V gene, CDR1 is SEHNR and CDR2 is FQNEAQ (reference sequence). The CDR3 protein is CASSPSQGVGNVLTF. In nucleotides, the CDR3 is TGTGCCAGCAGCCCTTCGCAAGGGGTGGGCAACGTCCTGACTTTC.

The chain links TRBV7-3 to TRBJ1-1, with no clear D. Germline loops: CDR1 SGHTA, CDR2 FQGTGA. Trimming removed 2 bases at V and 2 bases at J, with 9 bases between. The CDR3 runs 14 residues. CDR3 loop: CASSLGGVNTEAFF. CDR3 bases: TGTGCCAGCAGCTTAGGCGGGGTTAACACTGAAGCTTTCTTT.